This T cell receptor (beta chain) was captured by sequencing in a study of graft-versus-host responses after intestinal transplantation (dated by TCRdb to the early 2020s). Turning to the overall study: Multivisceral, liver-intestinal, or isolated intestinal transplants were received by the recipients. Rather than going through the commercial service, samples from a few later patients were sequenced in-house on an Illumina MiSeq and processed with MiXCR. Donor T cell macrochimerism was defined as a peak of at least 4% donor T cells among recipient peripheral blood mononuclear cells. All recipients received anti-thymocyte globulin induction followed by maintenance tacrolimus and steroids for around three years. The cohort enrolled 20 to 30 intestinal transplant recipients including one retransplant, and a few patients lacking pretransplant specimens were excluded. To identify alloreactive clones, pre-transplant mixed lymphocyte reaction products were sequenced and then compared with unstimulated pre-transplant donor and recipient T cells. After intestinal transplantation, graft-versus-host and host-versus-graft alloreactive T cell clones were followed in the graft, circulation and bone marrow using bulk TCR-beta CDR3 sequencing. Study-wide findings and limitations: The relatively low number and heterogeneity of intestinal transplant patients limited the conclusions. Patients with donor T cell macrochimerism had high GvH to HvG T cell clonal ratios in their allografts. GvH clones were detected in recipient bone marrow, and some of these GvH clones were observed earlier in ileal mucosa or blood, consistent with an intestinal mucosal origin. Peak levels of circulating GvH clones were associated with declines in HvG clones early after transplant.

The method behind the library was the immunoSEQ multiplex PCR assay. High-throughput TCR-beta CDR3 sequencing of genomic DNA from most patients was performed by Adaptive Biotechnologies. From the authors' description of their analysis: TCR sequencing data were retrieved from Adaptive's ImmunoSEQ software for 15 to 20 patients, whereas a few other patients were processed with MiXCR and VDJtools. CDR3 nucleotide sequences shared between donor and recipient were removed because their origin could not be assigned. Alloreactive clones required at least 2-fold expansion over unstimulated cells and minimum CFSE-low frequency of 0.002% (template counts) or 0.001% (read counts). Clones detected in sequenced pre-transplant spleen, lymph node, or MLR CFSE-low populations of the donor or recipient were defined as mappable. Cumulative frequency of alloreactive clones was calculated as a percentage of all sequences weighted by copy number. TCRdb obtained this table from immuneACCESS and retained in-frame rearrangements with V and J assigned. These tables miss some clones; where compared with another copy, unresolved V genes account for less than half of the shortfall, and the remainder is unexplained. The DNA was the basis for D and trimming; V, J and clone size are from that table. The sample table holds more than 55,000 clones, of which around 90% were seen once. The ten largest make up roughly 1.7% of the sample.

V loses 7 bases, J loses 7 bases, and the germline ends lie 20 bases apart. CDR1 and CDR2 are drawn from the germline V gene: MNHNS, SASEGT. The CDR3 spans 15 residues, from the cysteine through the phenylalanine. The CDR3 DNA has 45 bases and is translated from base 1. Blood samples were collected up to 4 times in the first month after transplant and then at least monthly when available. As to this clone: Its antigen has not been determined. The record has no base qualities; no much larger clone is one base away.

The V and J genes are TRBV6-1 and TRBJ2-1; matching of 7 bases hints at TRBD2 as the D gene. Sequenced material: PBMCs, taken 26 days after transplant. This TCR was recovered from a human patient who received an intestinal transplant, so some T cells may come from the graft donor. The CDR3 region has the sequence CASTEWGGAWNEQFF. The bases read TGTGCCAGCACGGAATGGGGGGGGGCATGGAATGAGCAGTTCTTC.